The sequence of this T cell receptor beta chain was determined in a study of OX40 agonist ivuxolimab in advanced cancers. Study at large: Patients were dosed intravenously with ivuxolimab at 0.01 to 10 mg/kg every 2 weeks. It was permissible to have had prior anti-PD-1, anti-PD-L1 or anti-CTLA-4 therapy, and approximately 40% had some.

Study-wide results and caveats: In CD8+ T cells, expanded clones were on average more numerous than in CD4+.

Details on this clone: What it binds is unknown.

At cycle 4 day 1, cycle 7 day 1, and baseline, blood was sampled. V was cut by 7 bases and J by 5 bases, with 12 bases left in between. The CDR3 length is 13 residues. In germline, CDR1 is LNHDA, CDR2 SQIVND (reference sequence). The assay was immunoSEQ multiplex PCR, and TCRdb's table has in-frame clones only and misses some. The data show tens of thousands of clones, with 79% seen just once and approximately 1.1% held by the top ten. The rearrangement links TRBV19 to TRBJ1-5, with D possibly being TRBD1 (6 bases). Sequenced here: CD4+ or CD8+ T cells sorted from blood, sampled in a trial of the OX40 agonist ivuxolimab. The receptor was isolated from an adult with an advanced solid tumor such as melanoma, head and neck, liver or kidney cancer. As DNA, the CDR3 is TGTGCCAGTACCATCAGGGGTGATCAGCCCCAGCATTTT. Protein sequence: CASTIRGDQPQHF.